Below are 15 T cell receptor beta chains sequenced from a single sample in a study of response to subunit inactivated influenza vaccine. MiXCR, applied by TCRdb to the RT-PCR reads, yields one record per CDR3 protein. The table shows more than 700,000 distinct CDR3 sequences, with around 21% occurring only once. The sequencing used PBMCs from blood, collected more than 4 days after vaccination. The receptors were gathered from a middle-aged man who received an inactivated influenza vaccine.

This clonotype was observed a handful of times. The V call is TRBV19, the J call TRBJ2-5; D gene unclear. CDR1 and CDR2 from the germline V gene are LNHDA and SQIVND (reference sequence). The germline V and J ends were trimmed by 6 bases and 10 bases, with 12 bases remaining between them. The CDR3 has 11 residues. CDR3 bases: TGTGCCAGTAGCTACGCGACGGACCAGTACTTC. This gives the protein CASSYATDQYF.

The genes are TRBV6-5 and TRBJ2-7; no clear D. The CDR3 loop spans 15 amino acids. CDR1 MNHEY and CDR2 SVGAGI come from the germline V gene. V gave up 2 bases and J gave up 3 bases, with 14 bases separating them. The CDR3 loop is CASSYVGSKGYEQYF. The DNA of the CDR3 is TGTGCCAGCAGTTACGTCGGGTCTAAGGGCTACGAGCAGTACTTC.

This CDR3 is CASSYGQGVYYEQYF. DNA of the CDR3: TGTGCCAGCAGTTATGGACAGGGGGTATACTACGAGCAGTACTTC. V and J are TRBV6-2 or TRBV6-3 and TRBJ2-7, with 10 positions matching TRBD1. The germline V gene has CDR1 MNHEY and CDR2 SVGEGT. The CDR3 length is 15 residues. Trimming cost V 3 bases and J 3 bases; bases outside gene matches: 5.

The chain recombines TRBV15 with TRBJ1-5; TRBD1 matches at 8 bases. V trimming: 0 bases; J trimming: 6 bases; junction bases outside the gene matches: 10. The germline V gene encodes CDR1 LNHNV and CDR2 YYDKDF (reference sequence). The CDR3 is 17 residues long. The DNA of the CDR3 is TGTGCCACCAGCAGAGATTTCTATACAGGGGGAAGTCAGCCCCAGCATTTT. Its translation is CATSRDFYTGGSQPQHF.

CDR3 in DNA: TGTGCCAGCAGCTTGGGACGGGGGTATGGCGGCTACACCTTC. Protein product: CASSLGRGYGGYTF. The V gene is TRBV9, the J gene TRBJ1-2; weak D call: TRBD1 (5 bases). V was cut by 4 bases and J by 8 bases, with 18 bases left in between. Germline V gives CDR1 SGDLS, CDR2 YYNGEE. The CDR3 covers 14 residues.

This clonotype was picked up a small number of times. This chain links TRBV7-2 with TRBJ2-7; 9 nucleotides line up with TRBD2. The CDR3 sequence is 15 residues long. Germline V CDR1 and CDR2: SGHTA, FQGNSA. The J segment lost 6 bases and the V segment lost 5 bases, leaving 11 bases of the junction unmatched. CDR3 DNA: TGTGCCAGCAGCCAGCTGGGACTAGCTGTTAGCGAGCAGTACTTC. This translates into CASSQLGLAVSEQYF. The full variable domain, in which reference TRBV7-2 and TRBJ2-7 provide the parts outside the CDR3, is GAGVSQSPSNKVTEKGKDVELRCDPISGHTALYWYRQSLGQGLEFLIYFQGNSAPDKSGLPSDRFSAERTGGSVSTLTIQRTQQEDSAVYLCASSQLGLAVSEQYFGPGTRLTVT.

The chain is built from TRBV5-1 and TRBJ2-3; 11 bases are shared with TRBD1. J gave up 4 bases and V 0 bases, and 4 bases lay outside the gene matches. This CDR3 is 16 amino acids long. Germline values: CDR1 SGHRS, CDR2 YFSETQ. The CDR3 sequence is CASSLVGGQGADTQYF. The CDR3 DNA follows: TGCGCCAGCAGCTTGGTTGGGGGACAGGGGGCAGATACGCAGTATTTT.

The V and J genes are TRBV3-1 and TRBJ1-6; a possible D gene is TRBD1 (6 bases). Trimming cost V 4 bases and J 8 bases, with 12 bases left between them. CDR3 length equals 14 residues. Germline CDR1 is LGHDT and CDR2 is YNNKEL (reference sequence). CDR3 sequence reads: CASSLTGRDSPLHF. The CDR3 DNA reads as TGTGCCAGCAGCCTCACAGGGAGGGATTCACCCCTCCACTTT.

V and J are TRBV24-1 and TRBJ2-3, with a possible D match to TRBD1 (6 bases). This CDR3 region has 15 residues. In germline, CDR1 is KGHDR, CDR2 SFDVKD. The V end was cut by 1 base, the J end by 2 bases, with 9 bases between. CDR3 bases: TGTGCCACCAGTGATTTTGGGGACAACACAGATACGCAGTATTTT. Translated, it gives CATSDFGDNTDTQYF.

This clonotype has a handful of counts. The rearrangement uses TRBV20-1 and TRBJ2-7, with 7 positions matching TRBD2. The CDR3 covers 16 residues. Germline trimming cut 0 bases from V and 3 bases from J; bases unmatched to any gene: 11. CDR1 is DFQATT, CDR2 SNEGSKA, per germline (reference sequence). Written as DNA, the CDR3 is TGCAGTGCTAGAGATCCCCTAGCGGAGCCTCGCTACGAGCAGTACTTC. Amino acid sequence: CSARDPLAEPRYEQYF.

The chain combines TRBV18 with TRBJ1-6; 9 bases are shared with TRBD1. Germline V lookup: CDR1 KGHSH, CDR2 LQKENI. Unmatched junction bases numbered 6, after V lost 3 bases and J lost 9 bases. The CDR3 runs to 15 residues. The CDR3 bases are TGTGCCAGCTCACCGGGACAGGGTAGCATTTCACCCCTCCACTTT. Its translation: CASSPGQGSISPLHF.

In its sample, this clonotype was seen once. The chain combines TRBV6-2 or TRBV6-3 with TRBJ2-1; maybe TRBD1 (6 bases). This CDR3 is 12 amino acids long. Germline V lookup: CDR1 MNHEY, CDR2 SVGEGT. Trimming left V 3 bases short and J 8 bases short, with 8 bases between. The CDR3 DNA sequence: TGTGCCAGCAGTTATACAGGGTATGAGCAGTTCTTC. This sequence encodes CASSYTGYEQFF.

The gene calls are TRBV7-9 and TRBJ1-1, with D possibly matching TRBD1 (6 bases). The CDR3 sequence is 13 residues long. CDR1 is SEHNR, CDR2 FQNEAQ, per germline (reference sequence). CDR3 residues: CVIPGPRGTEAFF. CDR3 sequence (DNA): TGTGTCATCCCGGGACCCAGGGGCACTGAAGCTTTCTTT.

The rearrangement joins TRBV14 to TRBJ2-4; D is unclear. Germline CDR1 reads SGHDN; CDR2 reads FVKESK. Trimming stripped 3 bases from V and 11 bases from J, with 11 bases between. This CDR3 has 12 residues. This CDR3 is CASSHPGRVQYF. The CDR3 DNA follows: TGTGCCAGCAGCCACCCGGGCCGGGTTCAGTACTTC.

The genes are TRBV3-1 and TRBJ1-6, with 7 bases that match TRBD1. From germline, CDR1 is LGHDT and CDR2 YNNKEL (reference sequence). The CDR3 totals 15 residues. V trimming: 1 base; J trimming: 5 bases; junction bases outside the gene matches: 2. CDR3 sequence (DNA): TGTGCCAGCAGCCAAGGGGGACAGAATAATTCACCCCTCCACTTT. Translating gives CASSQGGQNNSPLHF.